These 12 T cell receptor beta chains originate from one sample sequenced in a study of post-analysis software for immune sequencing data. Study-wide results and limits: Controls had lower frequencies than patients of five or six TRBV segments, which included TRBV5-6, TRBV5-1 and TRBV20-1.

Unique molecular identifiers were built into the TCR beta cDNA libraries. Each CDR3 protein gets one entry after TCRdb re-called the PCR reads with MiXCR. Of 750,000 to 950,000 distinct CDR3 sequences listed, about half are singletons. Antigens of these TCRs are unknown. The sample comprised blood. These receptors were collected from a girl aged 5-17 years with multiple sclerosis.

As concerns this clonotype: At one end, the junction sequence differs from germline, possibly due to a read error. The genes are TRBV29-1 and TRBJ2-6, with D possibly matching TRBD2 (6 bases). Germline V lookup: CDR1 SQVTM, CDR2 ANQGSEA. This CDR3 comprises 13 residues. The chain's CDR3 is CSVEGAGANVRTF. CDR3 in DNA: TGCAGCGTGGAGGGAGCTGGGGCCAACGTCCGGACTTTC.

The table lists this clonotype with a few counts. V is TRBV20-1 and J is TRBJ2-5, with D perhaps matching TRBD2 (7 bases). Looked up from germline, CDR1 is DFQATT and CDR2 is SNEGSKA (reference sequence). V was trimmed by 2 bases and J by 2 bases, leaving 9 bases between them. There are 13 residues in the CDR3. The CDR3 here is CSARKGGQETQYF. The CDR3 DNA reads TGCAGTGCTAGAAAGGGGGGGCAAGAGACCCAGTACTTC.

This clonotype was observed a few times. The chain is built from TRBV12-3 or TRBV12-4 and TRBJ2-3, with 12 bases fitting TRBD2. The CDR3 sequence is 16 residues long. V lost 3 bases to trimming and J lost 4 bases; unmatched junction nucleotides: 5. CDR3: CASSFGLAGIPDTQYF. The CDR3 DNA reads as TGTGCCAGCAGTTTCGGACTAGCGGGGATCCCAGATACGCAGTATTTT.

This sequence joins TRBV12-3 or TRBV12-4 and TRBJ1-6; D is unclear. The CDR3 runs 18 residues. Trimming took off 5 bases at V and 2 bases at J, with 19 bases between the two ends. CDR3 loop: CASSKWGPGAPYNSPLHF. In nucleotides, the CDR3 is TGTGCCAGCAGTAAATGGGGTCCGGGAGCTCCCTATAATTCACCCCTCCACTTT.

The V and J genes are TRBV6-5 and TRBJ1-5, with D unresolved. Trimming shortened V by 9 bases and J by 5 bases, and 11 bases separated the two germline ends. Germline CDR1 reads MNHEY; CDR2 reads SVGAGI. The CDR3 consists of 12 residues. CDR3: CASRTQDQPQHF. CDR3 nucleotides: TGTGCCAGTCGTACCCAAGATCAGCCCCAGCATTTT.

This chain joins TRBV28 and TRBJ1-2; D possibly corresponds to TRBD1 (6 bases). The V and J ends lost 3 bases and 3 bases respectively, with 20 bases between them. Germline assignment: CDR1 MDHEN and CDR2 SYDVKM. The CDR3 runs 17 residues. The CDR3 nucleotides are TGTGCCAGCAGTTTGCCCCTTCCTCGGACAGCGGACTATGGCTACACCTTC. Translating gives CASSLPLPRTADYGYTF.

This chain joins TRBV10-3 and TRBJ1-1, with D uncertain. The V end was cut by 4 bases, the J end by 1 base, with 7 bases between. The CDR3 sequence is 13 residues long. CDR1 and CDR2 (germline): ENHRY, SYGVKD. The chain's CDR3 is CAISGTRNTEAFF. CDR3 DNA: TGTGCCATCAGTGGGACTCGGAACACTGAAGCTTTCTTT.

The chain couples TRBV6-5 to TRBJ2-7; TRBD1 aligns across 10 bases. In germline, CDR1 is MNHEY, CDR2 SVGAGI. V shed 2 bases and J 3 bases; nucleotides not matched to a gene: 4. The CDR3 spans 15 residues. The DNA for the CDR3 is TGTGCCAGCAGTTACCCGGGACAGGGGATCTACGAGCAGTACTTC. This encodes CASSYPGQGIYEQYF.

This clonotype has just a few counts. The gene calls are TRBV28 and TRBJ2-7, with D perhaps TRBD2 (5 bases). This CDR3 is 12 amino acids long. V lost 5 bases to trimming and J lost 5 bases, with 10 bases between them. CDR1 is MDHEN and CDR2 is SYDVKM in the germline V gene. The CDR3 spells CASSPGEDEQYF. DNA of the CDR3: TGTGCCAGCAGTCCCGGGGAAGACGAGCAGTACTTC.

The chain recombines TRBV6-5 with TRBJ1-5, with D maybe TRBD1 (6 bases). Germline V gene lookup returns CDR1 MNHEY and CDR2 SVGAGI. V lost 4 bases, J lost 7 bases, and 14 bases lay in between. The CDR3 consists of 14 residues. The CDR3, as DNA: TGTGCCAGCAGTTCACCAGGGGATCGACAGCCCCAGCATTTT. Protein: CASSSPGDRQPQHF.

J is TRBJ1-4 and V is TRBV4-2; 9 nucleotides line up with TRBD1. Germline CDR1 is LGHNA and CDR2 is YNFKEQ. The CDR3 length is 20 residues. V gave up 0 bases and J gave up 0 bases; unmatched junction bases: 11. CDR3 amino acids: CASSQEVAGTGLATNEKLFF. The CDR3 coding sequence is TGTGCCAGCAGCCAAGAAGTAGCCGGGACAGGGCTTGCAACTAATGAAAAACTGTTTTTT.

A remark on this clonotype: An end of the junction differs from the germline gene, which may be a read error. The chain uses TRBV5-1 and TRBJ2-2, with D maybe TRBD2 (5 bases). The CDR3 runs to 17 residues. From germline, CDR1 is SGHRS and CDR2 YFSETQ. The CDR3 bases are TGCGCCAGCGGCTTGGTGCTAGCCGGGCCCACCACCGGGGAGCTGTTTTTT. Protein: CASGLVLAGPTTGELFF.